A selection of T cell receptor beta chains follows, all from one sample in a study of T-cell memory formation after mild COVID-19. TCRdb re-called the 5' RACE reads with MiXCR, one entry per CDR3 protein. The sample holds about 300,000 distinct CDR3 sequences, 15% to 20% seen once. Sequences were obtained from PBMCs or a T cell subset sorted from them (not recorded which). Source of these receptors: a man aged 18-30 years who had mild COVID-19 (a few samples of this study predate the infection). Cell type and time point are not known. CDR3s leave out the opening cysteine and the closing phenylalanine or tryptophan. Each record gives: V gene, D gene, J gene, CDR3 protein. The D gene is left open where the match is weak.

TRBV11-2,TRBD1,TRBJ1-2,ASSESTGYGYT
TRBV7-9,-,TRBJ2-3,ASLGRSDTQY
TRBV12-3/TRBV12-4,-,TRBJ2-3,ASSSSGRTQY
TRBV7-2,-,TRBJ1-2,ASSPGSLVNYGYT
TRBV9,-,TRBJ1-1,ASSVGGTEAF
TRBV4-3,-,TRBJ1-2,ASSQVTLGPTGYT
TRBV7-3,TRBD1,TRBJ2-2,ASQTGANTGELF
TRBV7-9,-,TRBJ2-1,ASSLGSAMTYRGEQF
TRBV28,-,TRBJ2-3,ASSFEASTDTQY
TRBV5-1,TRBD1,TRBJ1-1,ASSHGQGATEAF
TRBV7-2,-,TRBJ1-6,ASSLTGNSPLH
TRBV4-3,-,TRBJ1-6,ASSQEIGRGYNSPLH
TRBV9,TRBD1,TRBJ1-1,ASSVGTGHTEAF
TRBV4-2,-,TRBJ1-1,ASTPRPRAEAF
TRBV18,TRBD1,TRBJ2-1,ASSPGQGYNEQF
TRBV27,-,TRBJ1-5,ASSSTGNGNQPQH
TRBV9,-,TRBJ1-1,ASSEVGDTEAF
TRBV7-9,TRBD1,TRBJ2-2,ASSLARTGVWAGELF
TRBV4-2,-,TRBJ2-1,ASSQGSSFSDEQF
TRBV11-1,-,TRBJ1-1,ASSPLVAVPEAF
TRBV7-9,TRBD1,TRBJ1-2,ASSGGDSANYGYT
TRBV18,-,TRBJ2-5,ASSPPTGETQY
TRBV6-6,-,TRBJ2-7,ASSYGRSGEAYEQY
TRBV11-2,-,TRBJ2-2,ASSLDRGVGELF
TRBV5-5,TRBD1,TRBJ1-1,ASSQVTGSDTEAF
TRBV15,-,TRBJ2-1,ATSSGTSGSYNEQF
TRBV7-9,-,TRBJ1-2,ASSSNEGYT
TRBV9,-,TRBJ1-1,ASSSRQTNTEAF
TRBV9,-,TRBJ1-5,ASSPQGIQPQH
TRBV7-3,-,TRBJ1-3,ASSLDSNSGNTIY
TRBV5-1,TRBD2,TRBJ2-2,ASSSGTMHTGELF
TRBV12-3/TRBV12-4,-,TRBJ2-3,ASSNSPQVDTQY
TRBV5-1,TRBD1,TRBJ2-1,ASSLFTGQGIYNEQF
TRBV6-6,-,TRBJ1-1,ASSYSFRGTEAF
TRBV27,-,TRBJ2-7,ASSFSGTLRVEQY
TRBV4-1,TRBD1,TRBJ1-5,ASSQADRGPYSNQPQH
TRBV7-9,TRBD1,TRBJ2-7,ASSLRDRGNPYEQY
TRBV5-1,-,TRBJ2-5,ASSLGASGETQY
TRBV7-2,-,TRBJ2-3,ASSWTTGIGDTQY
TRBV2,-,TRBJ1-3,ASSSSDGSGNTIY
TRBV5-1,-,TRBJ1-1,ASSLAPANTEAF
TRBV19,TRBD1,TRBJ2-2,ATHKDRANTGELF
TRBV18,-,TRBJ1-5,ASSPSAGLINQPQH
TRBV5-1,-,TRBJ2-7,ASSLAPRQGGEQY
TRBV4-1,TRBD1,TRBJ1-2,ASSQEMDRDYGYT
TRBV5-1,TRBD1,TRBJ1-1,ASRRQGGTEAF
TRBV5-1,-,TRBJ2-5,ASSRNWDQETQY
TRBV9,TRBD1,TRBJ2-1,ASGQGIYNEQF
TRBV6-1,TRBD1,TRBJ1-6,ASRRTGVASPLH
TRBV29-1,-,TRBJ2-3,SGGEAADTQY
TRBV7-9,TRBD1,TRBJ1-1,ASSLVSLSGQGGFAEAF
TRBV12-3/TRBV12-4,TRBD1,TRBJ1-2,ASRQTGISDGYT
TRBV24-1,TRBD2,TRBJ2-1,ATSDLPQGRDEQF
TRBV4-1,-,TRBJ1-2,ASSQDPTLNYGYT
TRBV7-2,-,TRBJ2-7,ASSSFGGSPLYEQY
TRBV4-3,TRBD1,TRBJ1-5,ASSRDRGIGNQPQH
TRBV6-5,-,TRBJ2-5,ASTPAETQETQY
TRBV5-1,-,TRBJ2-2,ASSQGPYTGELF
TRBV12-3/TRBV12-4,TRBD1,TRBJ1-6,ASSLRGQGLSPLH
TRBV4-3,-,TRBJ2-3,ASSQVGVFTDTQY